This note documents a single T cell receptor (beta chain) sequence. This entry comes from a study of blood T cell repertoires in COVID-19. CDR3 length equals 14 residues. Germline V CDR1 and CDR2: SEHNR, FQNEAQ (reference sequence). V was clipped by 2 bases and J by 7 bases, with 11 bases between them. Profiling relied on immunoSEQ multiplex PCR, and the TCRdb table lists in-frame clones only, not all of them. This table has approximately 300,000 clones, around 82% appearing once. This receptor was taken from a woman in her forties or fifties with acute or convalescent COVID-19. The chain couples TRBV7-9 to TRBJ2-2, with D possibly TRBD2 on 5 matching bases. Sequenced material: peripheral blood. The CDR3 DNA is TGTGCCAGCAGCTTAAGCCGGGGTGGCGGGGAGCTGTTTTTT. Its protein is CASSLSRGGGELFF.